The 24 T cell receptor beta chains given below trace back to one sample, sequenced in a study of blood T cell repertoires in COVID-19. Some clones are missing from TCRdb's copy, which holds only in-frame ones; the method was immunoSEQ multiplex PCR. There are tens of thousands of clones in the sample; roughly four fifths occur only once, and around a fifth lies in the top ten. The sequencing sample was made of peripheral blood. Receptors originate from a human donor in a cohort sampled during active COVID-19.

The chain joins TRBV9 to TRBJ2-1; 8 bases line up with TRBD2. This CDR3 spans 17 amino acids. J was trimmed by 4 bases and V by 4 bases; bases with no gene match: 13. Germline V lookup: CDR1 SGDLS, CDR2 YYNGEE. The CDR3 nucleotides are TGTGCCAGCAGCCCCCTCTCAAGCGGGGGACCTTACAATGAGCAGTTCTTC. This sequence encodes CASSPLSSGGPYNEQFF.

V usage is TRBV18 and J usage is TRBJ1-2; 9 nucleotides agree with TRBD1. CDR1 and CDR2 (germline): KGHSH, LQKENI. This CDR3 is built from 14 residues. Losses at the gene ends were 6 bases for V and 3 bases for J; bases not matched to a gene: 5. CDR3 nucleotide sequence: TGTGCCAGCTCGGTGGACAGGGGTGACTATGGCTACACCTTC. Translation: CASSVDRGDYGYTF.

This chain uses TRBV5-4 with TRBJ1-1; 9 bases are shared with TRBD1. CDR3 size: 12 residues. With V trimmed by 10 bases and J by 6 bases, 7 bases remained unmatched. In germline, CDR1 is SGHNT, CDR2 YYREEE (reference sequence). Written as DNA, the CDR3 is TGTGCCGGGAGACAGGGGGAGTCTGAAGCTTTCTTT. Protein: CAGRQGESEAFF.

The sample holds one count of this clone. J is TRBJ2-7 and V is TRBV7-9, with unresolved D. Germline V gives CDR1 SEHNR, CDR2 FQNEAQ (reference sequence). CDR3 length: 13 residues. V gave up 2 bases and J gave up 0 bases, with 5 bases separating them. The CDR3 DNA follows: TGTGCCAGCAGCTTAACATACTCCTACGAGCAGTACTTC. Its translation is CASSLTYSYEQYF.

The V gene is TRBV21-1, the J gene TRBJ2-1; the listed D gene, TRBD2, was not tested against the DNA. TRBV21-1 is assigned pseudogene status. The CDR3 has 17 amino acids. This chain's CDR3 is CASSKDRAGGHYNEQFF. CDR3 coding DNA: TGTGCCAGCAGCAAAGATCGAGCGGGGGGCCACTACAATGAGCAGTTCTTC.

This clone was recorded a few times. The rearrangement uses TRBV7-2 and TRBJ1-5; the D is unclear. The germline CDR1 and CDR2 sequences are SGHTA and FQGNSA. Trimming pared 3 bases from V and 7 bases from J, leaving 10 bases between. This CDR3 has 13 amino acids. CDR3 region: CASSLLSTQPQHF. The DNA for the CDR3 is TGTGCCAGCAGCTTGCTGAGCACCCAGCCCCAGCATTTT.

This chain uses TRBV18 with TRBJ2-5, with D possibly being TRBD2 (5 bases). The CDR3 length is 15 residues. Trimming cost V 1 base and J 3 bases, with 12 bases left between them. CDR1 KGHSH and CDR2 LQKENI come from the germline V gene. The CDR3 nucleotides are TGTGCCAGCTCACCACGACGCGGGTTGGAAGAGACCCAGTACTTC. Translation: CASSPRRGLEETQYF. Full variable domain (remainder filled in from reference TRBV18 and TRBJ2-5): NAGVMQNPRHLVRRRGQEARLRCSPMKGHSHVYWYRQLPEEGLKFMVYLQKENIIDESGMPKERFSAEFPKEGPSILRIQQVVRGDSAAYFCASSPRRGLEETQYFGPGTRLLVL.

The V gene is TRBV5-4, the J gene TRBJ2-1, with 7 bases identical to TRBD1. CDR3 length equals 15 residues. Per germline, CDR1 SGHNT and CDR2 YYREEE (reference sequence). Germline trimming cut 3 bases from V and 4 bases from J; bases unmatched to any gene: 7. CDR3 protein: CASSSPGQIYNEQFF. CDR3 nucleotide sequence: TGTGCCAGCAGCTCCCCGGGACAGATATACAATGAGCAGTTCTTC.

V is TRBV5-6 and J is TRBJ1-1; TRBD1 agrees at 7 bases. V was clipped by 7 bases and J by 0 bases; unmatched bases: 6. Germline V gene data show CDR1 as SGHDT and CDR2 as YYEEEE. The CDR3 covers 14 residues. The CDR3 bases are TGTGCCAGCGGCCCGGGACAGATGAACACTGAAGCTTTCTTT. Its translation: CASGPGQMNTEAFF.

The CDR3 sequence: CSVQAGANYGYTF. CDR3 DNA sequence: TGCAGCGTTCAGGCAGGGGCTAACTATGGCTACACCTTC. The V call is TRBV29-1, the J call TRBJ1-2; D might be TRBD1 (6 bases). V lost 5 bases and J 0 bases, leaving 10 bases between the germline ends. Germline assignment: CDR1 SQVTM and CDR2 ANQGSEA. The length of the CDR3 is 13 residues.

V usage is TRBV27 and J usage is TRBJ1-5; D is possibly TRBD1 (6 bases). Trimming pared 6 bases from V and 4 bases from J, leaving 13 bases between. In germline, CDR1 is MNHEY, CDR2 SMNVEV (reference sequence). This CDR3 region has 14 residues. CDR3 in DNA: TGTGCCAGCAGGTACAGGGATTCGAATCAGCCCCAGCATTTT. It translates to CASRYRDSNQPQHF.

V and J are TRBV4-1 and TRBJ1-4, with D possibly TRBD1 on 5 matching bases. Germline CDR1 is MGHRA and CDR2 is YSYEKL. The CDR3 totals 15 residues. With 4 bases removed from V and 6 bases from J, the gap between germline ends came to 15 bases. CDR3 DNA: TGCGCCAGCAGCCCCAGCGGGGGGACCTATGAAAAACTGTTTTTT. Its protein product is CASSPSGGTYEKLFF.

This clone was recorded only once. CDR3 loop: CASSSQGSFYEQYF. The CDR3 nucleotides read TGTGCCAGCAGCTCGCAGGGGAGTTTCTACGAGCAGTACTTC. The rearrangement joins TRBV7-6 to TRBJ2-7, with D possibly being TRBD1 (6 bases). CDR3 size: 14 residues. CDR1 is SGHVS and CDR2 is FNYEAQ in the germline V gene. The V and J ends lost 4 bases and 3 bases respectively, with 13 bases between them. Filled out from reference TRBV7-6 and TRBJ2-7, the complete variable domain reads GAGVSQSPRYKVTKRGQDVALRCDPISGHVSLYWYRQALGQGPEFLTYFNYEAQQDKSGLPNDRFSAERPEGSISTLTIQRTEQRDSAMYRCASSSQGSFYEQYFGPGTRLTVT.

The rearrangement links TRBV2 to TRBJ1-2, with D hard to call. Germline-derived CDR1 and CDR2 are SNHLY and FYNNEI. This CDR3 region has 13 residues. Trimming pared 8 bases from V and 2 bases from J, leaving 12 bases between. The CDR3 DNA sequence: TGTGCCAGCCGTCATAACAGAAACTATGGCTACACCTTC. Translated: CASRHNRNYGYTF.

This chain links TRBV11-2 with TRBJ1-4; the match to TRBD1 covers 8 bases. The germline gives CDR1 SGHAT, CDR2 FQNNGV. Trimming at V came to 7 bases and at J to 6 bases, leaving 7 bases not matched to a gene. The CDR3 sequence is 14 residues long. The CDR3 region has the DNA TGTGCCAGCACAAGGACAGGGAGAGATGAAAAACTGTTTTTT. The encoded protein is CASTRTGRDEKLFF.

The chain has TRBV7-9 and TRBJ1-5, with D hard to call. Germline-derived CDR1 and CDR2 are SEHNR and FQNEAQ (reference sequence). Trimming removed 5 bases at V and 2 bases at J, with 16 bases between. The CDR3 is made up of 16 amino acids. This CDR3 is CASSIDTYGGNQPQHF. In nucleotides, the CDR3 is TGTGCCAGCAGCATCGACACATACGGGGGCAATCAGCCCCAGCATTTT.

The V and J genes are TRBV7-2 and TRBJ1-4, with D unresolved. Trimming took 4 bases from V and 3 from J, leaving 12 bases between them. The length of the CDR3 is 15 residues. Germline-derived CDR1 and CDR2 are SGHTA and FQGNSA. The CDR3, as DNA: TGTGCCAGCAGCTCTGATGTAGCCCCTAATGAAAAACTGTTTTTT. It encodes CASSSDVAPNEKLFF.

This clone was observed a single time. The chain uses TRBV6-5 and TRBJ2-3; 12 bases line up with TRBD2. This CDR3 has 15 amino acids. Germline CDR1 MNHEY, CDR2 SVGAGI. V shed 6 bases and J 7 bases; nucleotides not matched to a gene: 8. CDR3 DNA sequence: TGTGCCAGCAGCTACACTAGCGGGGGGATTAATACGCAGTATTTT. Its protein product is CASSYTSGGINTQYF.

The chain has TRBV10-3 and TRBJ2-1, with TRBD2 matching over 11 bases. CDR3 size: 16 residues. Per germline, CDR1 ENHRY and CDR2 SYGVKD. The V segment lost 6 bases and the J segment 5 bases; nucleotides outside the gene matches: 9. CDR3 region: CAIRREPGLADNEQFF. Here the CDR3 DNA reads TGTGCCATCAGAAGAGAGCCGGGACTAGCGGACAATGAGCAGTTCTTC.

The chain employs TRBV28 and TRBJ1-5, with a possible D match to TRBD1 (6 bases). V lost 3 bases and J lost 4, with 22 bases in between. In germline, CDR1 is MDHEN, CDR2 SYDVKM. The CDR3 spans 18 residues. Here the CDR3 DNA reads TGTGCCAGCAGTTTGCCGAAATCAGGGGCCCTACGAAATCAGCCCCAGCATTTT. Translated, it gives CASSLPKSGALRNQPQHF.

This clone was observed a single time. The chain combines TRBV2 with TRBJ2-1; 7 bases fit TRBD2. Germline lookup yields CDR1 SNHLY and CDR2 FYNNEI. V shed 3 bases, J shed 1 base, and the junction held 3 bases outside the gene matches. The CDR3 runs 15 residues. The CDR3 sequence: CASSEGRGSYNEQFF. The CDR3 bases are TGTGCCAGCAGTGAGGGGCGGGGGTCCTACAATGAGCAGTTCTTC. The whole variable domain, remainder taken from reference TRBV2 and TRBJ2-1, is EPEVTQTPSHQVTQMGQEVILRCVPISNHLYFYWYRQILGQKVEFLVSFYNNEISEKSEIFDDQFSVERPDGSNFTLKIRSTKLEDSAMYFCASSEGRGSYNEQFFGPGTRLTVL.

The V call is TRBV25-1, the J call TRBJ2-1; 8 bases line up with TRBD1. The germline V gene encodes CDR1 MGHDK and CDR2 SYGVNS. J gave up 2 bases and V 7 bases, and 4 bases lay outside the gene matches. The CDR3 covers 14 residues. The CDR3 loop is CASTPGGAYNEQFF. Here the CDR3 DNA reads TGTGCCAGCACTCCAGGGGGCGCCTACAATGAGCAGTTCTTC.

This chain uses TRBV9 with TRBJ2-1; a possible D gene is TRBD2 (6 bases). Trimming cost V 4 bases and J 7 bases, with 21 bases left between them. Germline lookup yields CDR1 SGDLS and CDR2 YYNGEE. The CDR3 runs to 16 residues. DNA of the CDR3: TGTGCCAGCAGCCTCATCGCGGGGCTGGGGTCAAATGAGCAGTTCTTC. Amino acid sequence: CASSLIAGLGSNEQFF.

The rearrangement joins TRBV20-1 to TRBJ1-3, with 9 bases fitting TRBD1. Unmatched junction bases numbered 8, after V lost 3 bases and J lost 8 bases. CDR1 is DFQATT and CDR2 is SNEGSKA in the germline V gene (reference sequence). The CDR3 sequence is 14 residues long. Here the CDR3 DNA reads TGCAGTGCTAGTGGGACAGGGAACGCAGACACCATATATTTT. It codes for CSASGTGNADTIYF.